Reported below is one T cell receptor beta chain. Its matching antigen is unknown. Measured with immunoSEQ multiplex PCR; TCRdb has only the in-frame clones, and not every one. The table records 40,000 to 50,000 clones, approximately 87% of them present only once. Germline lookup yields CDR1 MNHEY and CDR2 SVGAGI. V lost 2 bases, J lost 11 bases, and 9 bases lay in between. The CDR3 loop spans 11 amino acids. The data belong to a study of OX40 agonist ivuxolimab in advanced cancers. Study findings and constraints: At doses 0.1 to 3.0 mg/kg, CD4+ and CD8+ clones expanded.

Prior autoimmune disease or systemic immunosuppression barred patients. This TCR derives from an adult with an advanced solid tumor such as melanoma, head and neck, liver or kidney cancer. This chain connects TRBV6-5 to TRBJ2-5; no reliable D call. The sample here was CD4+ or CD8+ T cells sorted from blood, taken in a trial of the OX40 agonist ivuxolimab. CDR3 in DNA: TGTGCCAGCAGTTACCGACTCGTGCAGTACTTC. It translates to CASSYRLVQYF.